The rows below give T cell receptor beta chains drawn from one sample of a study of T-cell memory formation after mild COVID-19. TCRdb independently ran MiXCR on the 5' RACE reads; one entry per CDR3 protein. The table lists 150,000 to 200,000 distinct CDR3 sequences, roughly 14% of them singletons. Sample: PBMCs or a T cell subset sorted from them (not recorded which). All receptors derive from an adult woman who had mild COVID-19 (a few samples of this study predate the infection). Cell type and time point are not known. Each CDR3 is given with its conserved first and last residue. A D gene is named only where the DNA matches it firmly. Clone size, where shown, is once, few, many, or a class for clones that have expanded.

j_call | clone_size | v_call | d_call | cdr3_nt | cdr3_aa
TRBJ2-7 | . | TRBV5-6 | TRBD1 | TGTGCCAGCAGCTTGGCTACCGGGACAGTCTCCTACGAGCAGTACTTC | CASSLATGTVSYEQYF
TRBJ2-3 | . | TRBV5-1 | . | TGCGCCAGCAGCTTTAGCGGCGAAGATACGCAGTATTTT | CASSFSGEDTQYF
TRBJ2-2 | . | TRBV2 | TRBD2 | TGTGCCAGCAGTCCCCCCCCCCAGCGGGGCACCGGGGAGCTGTTTTTT | CASSPPPQRGTGELFF
TRBJ1-1 | few | TRBV5-5 | . | TGTGCCAGCAGCTACAATTTGCAACCCTCGGGAATGAACACTGAAGCTTTCTTT | CASSYNLQPSGMNTEAFF
TRBJ2-5 | . | TRBV9 | . | TGTGCCAGCAGCGTAGCTACGGCGGCTCAAGAGACCCAGTACTTC | CASSVATAAQETQYF
TRBJ2-1 | . | TRBV4-1 | TRBD2 | TGCGCCAGCAGAGAACACCGGGCTAGCGGGGGGTACAATGAGCAGTTCTTC | CASREHRASGGYNEQFF
TRBJ1-2 | . | TRBV27 | TRBD1 | TGTGCCAGCCGCAGAGGGGGCCCCAACCTCTATGGCTACACCTTC | CASRRGGPNLYGYTF
TRBJ2-3 | . | TRBV4-3 | . | TGCGCCAGCAGCCAAGGTTGGGCGCCCCTGCCAGATACGCAGTATTTT | CASSQGWAPLPDTQYF
TRBJ2-7 | few | TRBV27 | . | TGTGCCAGCCGCCCGATCGACTTCTTTCCCTCCTACGAGCAGTACTTC | CASRPIDFFPSYEQYF
TRBJ1-1 | . | TRBV4-1 | . | TGCGCCAGCAGCCAGGAAGCAGGGAACATAGAAGCTTTCTTT | CASSQEAGNIEAFF
TRBJ2-5 | few | TRBV24-1 | . | TGTGCCACCAGCGACTCCGGGGTTGAGACCCAGTACTTC | CATSDSGVETQYF
TRBJ2-1 | few | TRBV27 | . | TGTGCCAGCAGTTTATCTAAGGGGTCCTACAATGAGCAGTTCTTC | CASSLSKGSYNEQFF
TRBJ2-7 | many | TRBV4-2 | TRBD2 | TGTGCCAGCAGCCAAGGCTCTAGCGGGGGCTACGAGCAGTACTTC | CASSQGSSGGYEQYF
TRBJ2-2 | . | TRBV30 | . | TGTGCCTGGAGTGGCATAAGCACCGGGGAGCTGTTTTTT | CAWSGISTGELFF
TRBJ2-3 | few | TRBV5-4 | TRBD2 | TGTGCCAGCAGCTTACGACCCAGGGAGGGTACGCAGTATTTT | CASSLRPREGTQYF
TRBJ1-1 | few | TRBV20-1 | . | TGCAGTGCTAGAGGTCTAACCGGGGCTTTCTTT | CSARGLTGAFF
TRBJ2-7 | . | TRBV7-8 | . | TGTGCCAGCAGCCACAGGGATTTCTACGAGCAGTACTTC | CASSHRDFYEQYF
TRBJ2-7 | . | TRBV6-2/TRBV6-3 | TRBD1 | TGTGCCAGCAGTTACCGAACGGGACAGTTCTCCTACGAGCAGTACTTC | CASSYRTGQFSYEQYF
TRBJ2-1 | . | TRBV12-3/TRBV12-4 | . | TGTGCCAGCACCAGACAGGCCGGCTCCTACAATGAGCAGTTCTTC | CASTRQAGSYNEQFF
TRBJ2-7 | few | TRBV4-1 | TRBD1 | TGCGCCAGCAGGATTGGACAGGGCGCCTACGAGCAGTACTTC | CASRIGQGAYEQYF
TRBJ2-5 | . | TRBV7-2 | . | TGTGCCAGCAACCAGGGCCAAGAGACCCAGTACTTC | CASNQGQETQYF
TRBJ2-1 | . | TRBV4-3 | TRBD2 | TGCGCCAGCAGCCAAGATGCGGGGGGGCGGGAGTACTTCTACAATGAGCAGTTCTTC | CASSQDAGGREYFYNEQFF
TRBJ1-5 | few | TRBV24-1 | TRBD1 | TGTGCCACCAGTGATAAGTTCCGGGACAGGGGGGATCAGCCCCAGCATTTT | CATSDKFRDRGDQPQHF
TRBJ2-5 | few | TRBV4-2 | TRBD1 | TGTGCCAGCAGCCAATTTCTACGAGGGGGCTTTGAGACCCAGTACTTC | CASSQFLRGGFETQYF
TRBJ2-5 | . | TRBV27 | . | TGTGCCAGCAGTTTATCATTCCAGGGCTACCAAGAGACCCAGTACTTC | CASSLSFQGYQETQYF
TRBJ2-3 | once | TRBV7-2 | . | TGTGCCAGCAGCTTTAGTAGCGATACGCAGTATTTT | CASSFSSDTQYF
TRBJ2-1 | . | TRBV24-1 | . | TGTGCCACCAGTGAGGTCTCTGAGCAGTTCTTC | CATSEVSEQFF
TRBJ2-3 | . | TRBV5-1 | . | TGCGCCAGCAGCTTGGAACAGGACACAGATACGCAGTATTTT | CASSLEQDTDTQYF
TRBJ2-1 | . | TRBV7-2 | TRBD2 | TGTGCCAGCAGCCCTACCGGGACTAGGGATAAGGATGAGCAGTTCTTC | CASSPTGTRDKDEQFF
TRBJ2-1 | few | TRBV7-7 | . | TGTGCCAGCAGCAACGGGACGTATCACAATGAGCAGTTCTTC | CASSNGTYHNEQFF
TRBJ1-2 | . | TRBV12-3/TRBV12-4 | . | TGTGCCAGCAGTTTAGATGGCAGTTACTATGGCTACACCTTC | CASSLDGSYYGYTF
TRBJ2-1 | many | TRBV6-2/TRBV6-3 | TRBD2 | TGTGCCAGCAGTTACTCAGGCGGGTTAGCGGGGGTCCGCAATGAGCAGTTCTTC | CASSYSGGLAGVRNEQFF
TRBJ1-2 | . | TRBV10-2 | TRBD1 | TGCGCCAGCAAGCGGCTCGGGACAGGGGCTGATGGCTACACCTTC | CASKRLGTGADGYTF
TRBJ2-3 | . | TRBV27 | . | TGTGCCAGCAGTTTAAGGGACGGCGGGATTGCGGGAGATACGCAGTATTTT | CASSLRDGGIAGDTQYF
TRBJ2-6 | . | TRBV7-9 | . | TGTGCCAGCAGAAAGGGGGCCAACGTCCTGACTTTC | CASRKGANVLTF
TRBJ2-3 | . | TRBV19 | TRBD2 | TGTGCCAGTAGTATCTGGACTAGCGGGACAGATACGCAGTATTTT | CASSIWTSGTDTQYF
TRBJ2-3 | . | TRBV24-1 | . | TGTGCCACCAGTGCCGCGTGGAGTAAAGGTGGGAAGGCTGGTACGCAGTATTTT | CATSAAWSKGGKAGTQYF
TRBJ2-3 | few | TRBV4-2 | . | TGTGCCAGCAGCCGATCTCGACTAGCAGATACGCAGTATTTT | CASSRSRLADTQYF
TRBJ2-1 | few | TRBV11-2 | TRBD2 | TGTGCCAGCAGCTCTGGGTTGATTGCGGGAGTGTATGAGCAGTTCTTC | CASSSGLIAGVYEQFF
TRBJ2-5 | many | TRBV24-1 | . | TGTGCCACCAGTGATGCGCAGGGCTCGGGAGAGACCCAGTACTTC | CATSDAQGSGETQYF
TRBJ2-1 | few | TRBV7-2 | . | TGTGCCAGCACCCTTTGGGGAAATGAGCAGTTCTTC | CASTLWGNEQFF